This TCR beta chain comes out of a study of T cell changes during pregnancy in multiple sclerosis. Here immunoSEQ multiplex PCR was the method, and the copy in TCRdb shows in-frame clones only, minus some. The sample holds 75,000 to 100,000 clones, 92% seen once. Looked up from germline, CDR1 is SGDLS and CDR2 is YYNGEE. Trimming removed 0 bases at V and 3 bases at J, with 12 bases between. This CDR3 spans 15 amino acids. This specimen was peripheral blood, taken after pregnancy. This receptor was identified in a female donor with multiple sclerosis, enrolled in a pregnancy study. This chain uses TRBV9 with TRBJ1-2; D might be TRBD1 (6 bases). The CDR3 protein is CASSVGAGVDYGYTF. DNA for the CDR3: TGTGCCAGCAGCGTAGGGGCAGGGGTGGACTATGGCTACACCTTC. The full variable domain, in which reference TRBV9 and TRBJ1-2 provide the parts outside the CDR3, is DSGVTQTPKHLITATGQRVTLRCSPRSGDLSVYWYQQSLDQGLQFLIQYYNGEERAKGNILERFSAQQFPDLHSELNLSSLELGDSALYFCASSVGAGVDYGYTFGSGTRLTVV.